This TCR beta chain was obtained from a study of blood T cells in healthy people across ages. Through a sample-barcoded 5' primer and a J-beta primer mix, a second PCR was run for roughly 7 to 11 cycles. Tags on each cDNA molecule came from a template-switch adaptor with 12 random nucleotides. Each of the samples gave a minimum of 2.5 million paired-end reads that contained CDR3. MiXCR was run by TCRdb on the 5' RACE reads, yielding one entry per CDR3 protein. The sample includes fewer than 2,000,000 distinct CDR3 sequences, roughly 43% of them seen just once. This clonotype has a handful of counts. Its antigen is undetermined. The CDR3 is 15 amino acids. Trimming at V came to 4 bases and at J to 4 bases, leaving 8 bases not matched to a gene. Findings and limits, study-wide: With unsorted PBMCs, a conclusive comparison of naive versus antigen-experienced cells was not possible. Getting older went along with TCR beta diversity per million T cells dropping roughly linearly.

The sequencing input was blood. The V and J genes are TRBV12-3 or TRBV12-4 and TRBJ2-5; 8 bases align to TRBD2. The TCR originated in a human donor in good health. The CDR3 loop is CASSSAGGLGETQYF. CDR3 bases: TGTGCCAGCAGTTCTGCGGGGGGCCTGGGAGAGACCCAGTACTTC.